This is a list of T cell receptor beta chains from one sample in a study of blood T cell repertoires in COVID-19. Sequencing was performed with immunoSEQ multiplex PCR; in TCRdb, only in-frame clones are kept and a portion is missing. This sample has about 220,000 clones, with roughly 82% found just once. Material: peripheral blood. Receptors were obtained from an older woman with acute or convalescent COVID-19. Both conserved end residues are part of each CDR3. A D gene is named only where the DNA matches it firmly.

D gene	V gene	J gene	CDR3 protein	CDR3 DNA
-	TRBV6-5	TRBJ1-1	CASSYLNTEAFF	TGTGCCAGCAGTTATTTAAACACTGAAGCTTTCTTT
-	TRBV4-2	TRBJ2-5	CASSQDWAGRETQYF	TGTGCCAGCAGCCAAGATTGGGCAGGGCGAGAGACCCAGTACTTC
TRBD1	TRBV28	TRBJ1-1	CASSLRQGPRNTEAFF	TGTGCCAGCAGTCTAAGACAGGGTCCAAGGAACACTGAAGCTTTCTTT
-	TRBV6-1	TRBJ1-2	CASSDGPRGYGYTF	TGTGCCAGCAGTGACGGCCCTAGGGGCTATGGCTACACCTTC
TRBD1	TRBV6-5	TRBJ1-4	CASSLQGGNEKLFF	TGTGCCAGCAGCCTACAGGGGGGGAATGAAAAACTGTTTTTT
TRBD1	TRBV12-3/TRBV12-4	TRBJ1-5	CASSPGQGQPQHF	TGTGCCAGCAGTCCGGGACAGGGTCAGCCCCAGCATTTT
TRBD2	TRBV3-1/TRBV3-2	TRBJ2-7	CASSRNLQLAGGLEQYF	TGTGCCAGCAGCCGCAACCTCCAACTAGCGGGGGGTTTGGAGCAGTACTTC
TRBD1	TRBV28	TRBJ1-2	CASSLSGQGAFNYGYTF	TGTGCCAGCAGTTTATCGGGACAGGGGGCTTTTAACTATGGCTACACCTTC
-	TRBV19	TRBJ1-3	CASSIDPSVNTIYF	TGTGCCAGTAGTATAGACCCCTCTGTAAACACCATATATTTT
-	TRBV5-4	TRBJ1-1	CASYPIVPLEDTEAFF	TGTGCCAGTTACCCGATTGTTCCGTTAGAGGACACTGAAGCTTTCTTT
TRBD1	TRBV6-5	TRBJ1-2	CASRRQGAFYGYTF	TGTGCCAGCCGGCGACAGGGAGCCTTCTATGGCTACACCTTC
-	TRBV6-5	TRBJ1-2	CASSWGGQIGYTF	TGTGCCAGCAGTTGGGGGGGGCAGATTGGCTACACCTTC
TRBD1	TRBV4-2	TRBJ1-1	CASSQEGDPGTGNTEAFF	TGTGCCAGCAGCCAAGAGGGGGACCCCGGGACAGGGAACACTGAAGCTTTCTTT